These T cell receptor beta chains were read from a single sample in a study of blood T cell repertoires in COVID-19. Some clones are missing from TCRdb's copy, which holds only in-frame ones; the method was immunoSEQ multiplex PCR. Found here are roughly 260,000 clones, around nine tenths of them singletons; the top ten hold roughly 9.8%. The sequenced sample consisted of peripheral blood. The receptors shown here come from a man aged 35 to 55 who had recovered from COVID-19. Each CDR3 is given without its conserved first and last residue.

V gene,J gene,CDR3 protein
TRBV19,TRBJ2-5,ASSSRTSGNHRETQY
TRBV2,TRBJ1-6,ASIKAGRDSPLH
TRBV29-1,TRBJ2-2,SADRYTGELF
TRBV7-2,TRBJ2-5,ASSLLGRTRGETQY
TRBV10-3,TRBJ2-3,AVGQGAGDTQY
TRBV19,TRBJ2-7,ASSSTGTYEQY
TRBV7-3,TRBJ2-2,ASSSTKLTNTGELF
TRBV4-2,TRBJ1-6,ASSQDGATGPLH
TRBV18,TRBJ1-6,ASSPLAGQGARNSPLH
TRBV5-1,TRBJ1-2,ASAPLEDGYT
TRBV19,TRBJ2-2,ASRIGGGSTGELF